These 25 T cell receptor beta chains came from one sample sequenced in a study of T-cell memory formation after mild COVID-19. One entry per CDR3 protein, called by TCRdb with MiXCR from the 5' RACE reads. The top ten hold 39% of the sample, which has tens of thousands of distinct CDR3 sequences, about 16% seen once. The source material was PBMCs or a T cell subset sorted from them (not recorded which). These receptor sequences come from a man between 18 and 35 years old who had mild COVID-19 (a few samples of this study predate the infection). Cell type and time point are not known.

The V gene is TRBV9, the J gene TRBJ2-1; D tentatively reads TRBD1 or TRBD2 (6 bases each). Between the trimmed V and J ends, which lost 0 bases and 6 bases, there was a span of 13 bases. The CDR3 totals 15 residues. The germline CDR1 and CDR2 sequences are SGDLS and YYNGEE. CDR3 region: CASSVGTGAGNEQFF. The CDR3 DNA reads TGTGCCAGCAGCGTAGGTACGGGGGCAGGCAATGAGCAGTTCTTC. Based on the CDR3 plus reference TRBV9 and TRBJ2-1, the full variable domain is DSGVTQTPKHLITATGQRVTLRCSPRSGDLSVYWYQQSLDQGLQFLIQYYNGEERAKGNILERFSAQQFPDLHSELNLSSLELGDSALYFCASSVGTGAGNEQFFGPGTRLTVL.

This clonotype was picked up a small number of times. The chain combines TRBV28 with TRBJ2-2; D call uncertain. The V gene lost 7 bases and the J gene lost 4 bases, with 13 bases spanning the gap. This CDR3 has 14 amino acids. The germline gives CDR1 MDHEN, CDR2 SYDVKM. The CDR3 region has the DNA TGTGCCAGCACCACCACCAAAAGCACCGGGGAGCTGTTTTTT. This encodes CASTTTKSTGELFF.

This clonotype was seen only a few times. Here the CDR3 reads CASKSGTGDNEQFF. The CDR3 coding sequence is TGTGCCAGCAAATCCGGGACGGGAGACAATGAGCAGTTCTTC. This chain uses TRBV6-2 or TRBV6-3 with TRBJ2-1; D is perhaps TRBD2 (6 bases). From germline, CDR1 is MNHEY and CDR2 SVGEGT. This CDR3 has 14 residues. The V and J ends lost 7 bases and 5 bases respectively, with 15 bases between them.

This clonotype came up many times. V usage is TRBV7-9 and J usage is TRBJ1-6; D remains ambiguous. V was cut by 2 bases and J by 15 bases, with 14 bases left in between. The CDR3 loop spans 13 amino acids. Looked up from germline, CDR1 is SEHNR and CDR2 is FQNEAQ (reference sequence). This chain's CDR3 is CASSLIENPHLHF. The CDR3, as DNA: TGTGCCAGCAGCTTAATTGAGAATCCTCACCTCCACTTT.

This clonotype has only a few counts. V is TRBV2 and J is TRBJ2-5, with 7 bases aligning to TRBD1. The CDR3 contains 12 residues. V gave up 8 bases and J gave up 4 bases; unmatched junction bases: 4. From germline, CDR1 is SNHLY and CDR2 FYNNEI. This chain's CDR3 is CASVWDRETQYF. CDR3 in DNA: TGTGCCAGCGTCTGGGACAGAGAGACCCAGTACTTC.

V and J are TRBV7-9 and TRBJ2-5; TRBD2 is a possible D gene (5 bases). Germline loops: CDR1 SEHNR, CDR2 FQNEAQ (reference sequence). V was shortened by 6 bases and J by 4 bases, with 12 bases between the two germline ends. The CDR3 runs 13 residues. The CDR3 region is CASSSRGGETQYF. CDR3 DNA sequence: TGTGCCAGCAGTTCTCGGGGTGGAGAGACCCAGTACTTC. The full variable domain, in which reference TRBV7-9 and TRBJ2-5 provide the parts outside the CDR3, is DTGVSQNPRHKITKRGQNVTFRCDPISEHNRLYWYRQTLGQGPEFLTYFQNEAQLEKSRLLSDRFSAERPKGSFSTLEIQRTEQGDSAMYLCASSSRGGETQYFGPGTRLLVL.

In this sample, this clonotype turned up a few times. V and J are TRBV20-1 and TRBJ2-1; D ambiguous. V lost 0 bases and J 0 bases, leaving 15 bases between the germline ends. Looked up from germline, CDR1 is DFQATT and CDR2 is SNEGSKA (reference sequence). There are 17 residues in the CDR3. The CDR3, as DNA: TGCAGTGCTAGAGATACTGAATCAGCGAGCTCCTACAATGAGCAGTTCTTC. This sequence encodes CSARDTESASSYNEQFF.

This rearrangement joins TRBV7-2 to TRBJ1-2; 8 bases agree with TRBD1. The V gene's germline CDR1 is SGHTA and CDR2 FQGNSA. The CDR3 sequence is 15 residues long. J was trimmed by 4 bases and V by 4 bases; bases with no gene match: 8. CDR3 bases: TGTGCCAGCAGCTCCGACAGGGGCTGGATCTATGGCTACACCTTC. Translated: CASSSDRGWIYGYTF.

This sequence joins TRBV7-6 and TRBJ1-1; D unresolved. The germline gives CDR1 SGHVS, CDR2 FNYEAQ. The CDR3 length is 15 residues. With 1 base removed from V and 0 bases from J, the gap between germline ends came to 9 bases. CDR3 protein: CASSLEAVMNTEAFF. The CDR3 nucleotides are TGTGCCAGCAGCTTAGAGGCGGTCATGAACACTGAAGCTTTCTTT.

This clonotype turned up a few times. The chain links TRBV7-8 to TRBJ2-5; 8 positions match TRBD1. Germline loops: CDR1 SGHVS, CDR2 FQNEAQ. The CDR3 is made up of 15 amino acids. Losses at the gene ends were 4 bases for V and 0 bases for J; bases not matched to a gene: 4. The CDR3 DNA reads TGTGCCAGCAGCTATGGGACAGGAAACCAAGAGACCCAGTACTTC. As protein: CASSYGTGNQETQYF.

This clonotype was detected ten times or more. V is TRBV5-1 and J is TRBJ2-1; D might be TRBD2 (7 bases). This CDR3 spans 13 amino acids. Trimming took off 2 bases at V and 7 bases at J, with 10 bases between the two ends. The germline V gene has CDR1 SGHRS and CDR2 YFSETQ. The CDR3 spells CASSLQGGNEQFF. CDR3 coding DNA: TGCGCCAGCAGCTTACAGGGAGGGAATGAGCAGTTCTTC.

The chain couples TRBV4-2 to TRBJ2-7; TRBD1 matches at 9 bases. This CDR3 is 17 amino acids long. J was trimmed by 4 bases and V by 1 base; bases with no gene match: 11. Germline V lookup: CDR1 LGHNA, CDR2 YNFKEQ. Written as DNA, the CDR3 is TGTGCCAGCAGCCAAGGAACGTCCGGGACAGGGACTTACGAGCAGTACTTC. It encodes CASSQGTSGTGTYEQYF.

The chain joins TRBV7-2 to TRBJ2-7; 7 positions agree with TRBD1. V lost 5 bases and J lost 3; bases outside the gene matches: 13. The CDR3 consists of 16 residues. Germline-derived CDR1 and CDR2 are SGHTA and FQGNSA. This CDR3 reads CASSADTGAHVYEQYF. The CDR3 DNA follows: TGTGCCAGCAGCGCCGACACAGGGGCCCACGTCTACGAGCAGTACTTC.

V and J are TRBV7-9 and TRBJ1-2, with 8 bases lining up with TRBD1. Losses at the gene ends were 4 bases for V and 4 bases for J; bases not matched to a gene: 11. Germline-derived CDR1 and CDR2 are SEHNR and FQNEAQ (reference sequence). This CDR3 comprises 16 residues. The CDR3 loop is CASSSPDRGRGYGYTF. The CDR3 DNA reads as TGTGCCAGCAGCTCCCCAGACAGGGGCAGGGGCTATGGCTACACCTTC.

This clonotype was counted ten times or more. This chain joins TRBV2 and TRBJ2-1; D is perhaps TRBD2 (6 bases). Looked up from germline, CDR1 is SNHLY and CDR2 is FYNNEI. This CDR3 has 15 residues. The V gene lost 3 bases and the J gene lost 7 bases, with 16 bases spanning the gap. The CDR3 nucleotides read TGTGCCAGCAGTGACATAGCGGTCGAGTTGAATGAGCAGTTCTTC. Amino acids: CASSDIAVELNEQFF.

This clonotype has a handful of counts. The CDR3 ends on some other residue instead of the conserved phenylalanine or tryptophan, so this is likely a read error. Because the CDR3's place on the DNA is in doubt, the DNA is left out and the CDR3 is given as listed by TCRdb. The V call is TRBV7-6, the J call TRBJ2-3; the table's D gene call, TRBD2, was not cross checked with the DNA. CDR1 SGHVS and CDR2 FNYEAQ come from the germline V gene. The CDR3 adds up to 12 amino acids, both ends counted. The chain's CDR3 is CASSLVGTSPIV.

The chain carries TRBV7-9 and TRBJ2-2, with 8 nucleotides matching TRBD2. The trim removed 3 bases at V and 6 bases at J, leaving 9 bases unmatched. This CDR3 spans 16 amino acids. Per the germline V gene, CDR1 is SEHNR and CDR2 is FQNEAQ (reference sequence). The CDR3 here is CASSLVTSGWAGELFF. As DNA, the CDR3 is TGTGCCAGCAGCTTGGTCACTAGCGGTTGGGCCGGGGAGCTGTTTTTT.

The genes are TRBV9 and TRBJ2-5; D is perhaps TRBD1 (6 bases). The V end lost 4 bases, the J end lost 5 bases, and 15 bases lay between the germline ends. The CDR3 totals 14 residues. Per germline, CDR1 SGDLS and CDR2 YYNGEE. CDR3 DNA sequence: TGTGCCAGCAGCCCGACAGGACCCGGGGAGACCCAGTACTTC. Translated: CASSPTGPGETQYF. Full variable domain (remainder filled in from reference TRBV9 and TRBJ2-5): DSGVTQTPKHLITATGQRVTLRCSPRSGDLSVYWYQQSLDQGLQFLIQYYNGEERAKGNILERFSAQQFPDLHSELNLSSLELGDSALYFCASSPTGPGETQYFGPGTRLLVL.

The sample holds a few counts of this clonotype. J is TRBJ2-7 and V is TRBV27, with D unresolved. This CDR3 region has 14 residues. V lost 3 bases and J 0 bases, leaving 9 bases between the germline ends. Germline V gene data show CDR1 as MNHEY and CDR2 as SMNVEV (reference sequence). CDR3 sequence: CASSFARVSYEQYF. As DNA, the CDR3 is TGTGCCAGCAGTTTCGCCAGAGTCTCCTACGAGCAGTACTTC.

The V gene is TRBV19, the J gene TRBJ1-2; D is perhaps TRBD1 (6 bases). CDR3 length: 15 residues. V gave up 5 bases and J gave up 3 bases, with 16 bases separating them. Germline-derived CDR1 and CDR2 are LNHDA and SQIVND (reference sequence). The CDR3 loop is CASSPRGDPHYGYTF. The CDR3 DNA reads TGTGCCAGTAGTCCCAGGGGCGATCCCCACTATGGCTACACCTTC.

This clonotype has only a few counts. CDR3 DNA: TGCAGCGTTGAAGTCGGCCGGGGGGGGTCAGATACGCAGTATTTT. It specifies CSVEVGRGGSDTQYF. The gene calls are TRBV29-1 and TRBJ2-3, with 8 positions matching TRBD2. Trimming took 1 base from V and 4 from J; bases not matched to a gene: 7. This CDR3 region has 15 residues. Germline assignment: CDR1 SQVTM and CDR2 ANQGSEA.

This clonotype showed up just a few times. The gene calls are TRBV7-6 and TRBJ2-3, with TRBD2 matching over 8 bases. The CDR3 contains 16 residues. With 1 base clipped from V and 1 base from J, the junction kept 4 bases outside the gene matches. CDR1 and CDR2 from the germline V gene are SGHVS and FNYEAQ. Written as DNA, the CDR3 is TGTGCCAGCAGCTTAGGGGCACTAGCGGGCACAGATACGCAGTATTTT. It translates to CASSLGALAGTDTQYF.

V gene TRBV4-1 combines with J gene TRBJ2-2, with D perhaps matching TRBD1 (6 bases). This CDR3 region has 17 residues. Germline loops: CDR1 MGHRA, CDR2 YSYEKL. Trimming stripped 4 bases from V and 4 bases from J, with 19 bases between. The CDR3 protein is CASSRVVAGVRTGELFF. The CDR3 coding sequence is TGCGCCAGCAGCCGCGTTGTGGCAGGGGTGCGCACCGGGGAGCTGTTTTTT.

Many counts were recorded for this clonotype. This sequence joins TRBV5-4 and TRBJ2-1; weak D call: TRBD1 (5 bases). V was cut by 3 bases and J by 6 bases, with 13 bases left in between. The CDR3 has 14 amino acids. In germline, CDR1 is SGHNT, CDR2 YYREEE (reference sequence). CDR3 sequence: CASSYGPGINEQFF. CDR3 bases: TGTGCCAGCAGCTACGGACCAGGGATCAATGAGCAGTTCTTC.

The V call is TRBV6-6, the J call TRBJ2-5, with D unclear. The length of the CDR3 is 12 residues. Germline V gene sequence: CDR1 MNHNY, CDR2 SVGAGI (reference sequence). Deletions cut 6 bases from V and 4 bases from J, with 9 bases between. For the CDR3, the DNA is TGTGCCAGCAGGCAGTCCCGAGAGACCCAGTACTTC. This encodes CASRQSRETQYF.